Each of the 13 T cell receptor beta chains below was sequenced from the same sample in a study of response to subunit inactivated influenza vaccine. TCRdb ran MiXCR on the RT-PCR reads and lists one entry per CDR3 protein. The sample records around 200,000 distinct CDR3 sequences, about an eighth being singletons. Another study also made use of these data, one on T cells expressing NK-cell markers. This second study notes: For TCR beta, cDNA was produced by 5'RACE template switching with UMIs.

This material consisted of CD8+ T cells sorted from PBMCs, taken less than 13 days after vaccination. These receptors originate from a man in his fifties or sixties who received an inactivated influenza vaccine.

This clonotype appeared a few times. This chain links TRBV10-3 with TRBJ2-5; D is undetermined. Germline lookup yields CDR1 ENHRY and CDR2 SYGVKD. The germline V and J ends were trimmed by 1 base and 0 bases, with 6 bases remaining between them. This CDR3 region has 14 residues. The CDR3 coding sequence is TGTGCCATCAGTGAGTGGCCAGACCAAGAGACCCAGTACTTC. Residues: CAISEWPDQETQYF.

V is TRBV6-2 or TRBV6-3 and J is TRBJ1-5, with D unclear. The germline gives CDR1 MNHEY, CDR2 SVGEGT. V was clipped by 0 bases and J by 3 bases, with 12 bases between them. The CDR3 is 16 residues long. The chain's CDR3 is CASSYSMWQHNQPQHF. The CDR3 bases are TGTGCCAGCAGTTACTCGATGTGGCAGCACAATCAGCCCCAGCATTTT.

The rearrangement links TRBV7-8 to TRBJ2-7; 8 bases are shared with TRBD1. Trimming took 1 base from V and 3 from J; bases not matched to a gene: 8. Germline-derived CDR1 and CDR2 are SGHVS and FQNEAQ. The CDR3 spans 16 residues. In nucleotides, the CDR3 is TGTGCCAGCAGCTTAGACGTCCAGGGGGCGGTCTACGAGCAGTACTTC. Protein sequence: CASSLDVQGAVYEQYF.

The J gene is TRBJ2-5, the V gene TRBV2; a possible D gene is TRBD1 (6 bases). Between the trimmed V and J ends, which lost 8 bases and 5 bases, there was a span of 15 bases. CDR3 size: 13 residues. Germline CDR1 is SNHLY and CDR2 is FYNNEI. CDR3 region: CASPPDRFETQYF. Written as DNA, the CDR3 is TGTGCCAGCCCCCCGGACAGATTCGAGACCCAGTACTTC.

This clonotype has at least ten counts. The rearrangement uses TRBV5-1 and TRBJ2-3; D uncertain. V was pared by 0 bases and J by 0 bases, with 2 bases between. The CDR3 contains 13 residues. Germline values: CDR1 SGHRS, CDR2 YFSETQ. The DNA of the CDR3 is TGCGCCAGCAGCTTGGAGAGCACAGATACGCAGTATTTT. Its protein is CASSLESTDTQYF.

The rearrangement joins TRBV28 to TRBJ2-3; TRBD1 is a possible D gene (6 bases). The CDR3 contains 15 residues. Germline V gives CDR1 MDHEN, CDR2 SYDVKM. Trimming removed 2 bases from V and 3 bases from J, with 12 bases in between. CDR3 sequence reads: CASSLGRGMTDTQYF. CDR3 nucleotides: TGTGCCAGCAGTTTAGGCAGGGGCATGACAGATACGCAGTATTTT.

The chain is built from TRBV7-2 and TRBJ2-5; perhaps TRBD1 as D (6 bases). The V gene's germline CDR1 is SGHTA and CDR2 FQGNSA. This CDR3 comprises 14 residues. With 1 base removed from V and 9 bases from J, the gap between germline ends came to 15 bases. For the CDR3, the DNA is TGTGCCAGCAGCTTAGTGGGACGACAGGACCCCCAGTACTTC. This translates into CASSLVGRQDPQYF.

This clonotype showed up many times. The chain couples TRBV4-3 to TRBJ2-6; 9 bases agree with TRBD1. Germline CDR1 and CDR2: LGHNA and YSLEER. Trimming at V came to 1 base and at J to 0 bases, leaving 7 bases not matched to a gene. The CDR3 sequence is 19 residues long. The CDR3 reads CASSQALGTGYSGANVLTF. DNA of the CDR3: TGCGCCAGCAGCCAAGCTCTCGGGACAGGGTACTCTGGGGCCAACGTCCTGACTTTC.

The DNA of the CDR3 is TGTGCCAGCAGTTTCGCTCTTGGTCAGTCCGCCTACGAGCAGTACTTC. Protein product: CASSFALGQSAYEQYF. V usage is TRBV28 and J usage is TRBJ2-7; D is ambiguous. Germline-derived CDR1 and CDR2 are MDHEN and SYDVKM. The CDR3 totals 16 residues. V dropped 3 bases and J dropped 2 bases, with 17 bases sitting between them.

This clonotype has a handful of counts. The rearrangement uses TRBV28 and TRBJ1-5; D is undetermined. V lost 4 bases and J lost 4, with 14 bases in between. The germline gives CDR1 MDHEN, CDR2 SYDVKM. This CDR3 has 15 residues. The CDR3 DNA sequence: TGTGCCAGCAGTTCGAACTCCTTTCTAAATCAGCCCCAGCATTTT. As protein: CASSSNSFLNQPQHF.

This chain joins TRBV27 and TRBJ1-6; tentatively, D is TRBD1 (5 bases). This CDR3 contains 13 residues. Between the trimmed V and J ends, which lost 2 bases and 10 bases, there was a span of 9 bases. The V gene's germline CDR1 is MNHEY and CDR2 SMNVEV (reference sequence). CDR3 in amino acids: CASSLQGWSPLHF. The DNA of the CDR3 is TGTGCCAGCAGTTTACAGGGTTGGTCACCCCTCCACTTT.

This chain uses TRBV5-6 with TRBJ2-7; TRBD2 matches at 7 bases. Germline lookup yields CDR1 SGHDT and CDR2 YYEEEE. After removal of 5 bases from V and 0 bases from J, the junction contained 5 bases not matched to a gene. This CDR3 has 14 residues. CDR3 amino acids: CASSTSASSYEQYF. DNA of the CDR3: TGTGCCAGCAGTACTAGCGCGAGCTCCTACGAGCAGTACTTC.

The gene calls are TRBV3-1 and TRBJ2-7, with TRBD2 as a possible D gene (5 bases). Germline V CDR1 and CDR2: LGHDT, YNNKEL (reference sequence). The CDR3 totals 14 residues. V dropped 3 bases and J dropped 1 base, with 10 bases sitting between them. The DNA of the CDR3 is TGTGCCAGCAGCCATACCGGGGTATCCTACGAGCAGTACTTC. Protein: CASSHTGVSYEQYF.